This T cell receptor (beta chain) appears in the sequencing data of a study of blood T cell repertoires in COVID-19. Turning to the study itself: The United States, Italy and Spain provided the acute and convalescent COVID-19 samples. The analysed material was cDNA or gDNA that came from T cells, B-cell-depleted T cells, or PBMCs.

TCRdb's copy holds only in-frame clones and misses some; the assay was immunoSEQ multiplex PCR. The sample comprises over 100,000 clones, approximately 88% of which are singletons, and roughly 4.4% rests with the top ten. Germline loops: CDR1 SGHNT, CDR2 YYREEE (reference sequence). The CDR3 has 16 amino acids. V shed 4 bases and J shed 4 bases, with 19 bases lying between them. This TCR came from a human donor in a cohort sampled during active COVID-19. The rearrangement uses TRBV5-4 and TRBJ2-3; D may be TRBD1 (5 bases). The specimen sequenced was peripheral blood. CDR3 amino acids: CASSPGSQAGSDTQYF. In nucleotides, the CDR3 is TGTGCCAGCAGCCCCGGGTCCCAAGCAGGGTCAGATACGCAGTATTTT.